Below are 31 T cell receptor beta chains sequenced from a single sample in a study of regulatory T cells in long-lasting Graves disease. CDR3 regions were amplified by Arm-PCR using iRepertoire HTBI primers to build TCR beta libraries. From the multiplex PCR reads, TCRdb called clonotypes with MiXCR, one entry per CDR3 protein. This table has some 350,000 distinct CDR3 sequences, 15% to 20% appearing once. Described time point: newly diagnosed GD, antithyroid drugs for less than 3 months. The TCR library was made from RNA extracted from PBMCs. These records were also assigned to another study, of T cells in Graves' hyperthyroidism and ophthalmopathy.

The material sequenced was peripheral blood mononuclear cells (PBMCs), taken at new diagnosis, from a patient treated with antithyroid drugs. The source of these receptors is a woman aged 18-29 years with Graves disease.

The CDR3 nucleotides read TGTGCCAGTAGTATGGGGGGGGACCTTAACAATGAGCAGTTCTTC. Protein product: CASSMGGDLNNEQFF. V usage is TRBV19 and J usage is TRBJ2-1; 7 positions agree with TRBD2. This CDR3 spans 15 amino acids. CDR1 is LNHDA, CDR2 SQIVND, per germline (reference sequence). V dropped 3 bases and J dropped 5; count of bases not matched to a gene: 7.

The sample holds many counts of this clonotype. The chain recombines TRBV20-1 with TRBJ2-1, with 15 bases identical to TRBD2. The junction had 3 bases not matched to a gene; V was cut back by 2 bases and J by 7 bases. The germline V gene has CDR1 DFQATT and CDR2 SNEGSKA (reference sequence). This CDR3 comprises 15 residues. The DNA for the CDR3 is TGCAGTGCTAGACCCGGGACTAGCGGGAGGAATGAGCAGTTCTTC. Its protein is CSARPGTSGRNEQFF.

This clonotype was detected ten times or more. The chain carries TRBV29-1 and TRBJ2-1, with D hard to call. Germline values: CDR1 SQVTM, CDR2 ANQGSEA. Trimming left V 3 bases short and J 6 bases short, with 9 bases between. The length of the CDR3 is 12 residues. CDR3 sequence reads: CSVDLIGNEQFF. CDR3 sequence (DNA): TGCAGCGTTGACCTAATCGGCAATGAGCAGTTCTTC.

This clonotype was counted many times. V and J are TRBV6-1 and TRBJ2-2; D unresolved. The CDR3 runs to 16 residues. Trimming removed 6 bases from V and 7 bases from J, with 21 bases in between. Germline V gene data show CDR1 as MNHNS and CDR2 as SASEGT. The CDR3 spells CASSFYRPPPGGELFF. CDR3 nucleotide sequence: TGTGCCAGCAGCTTTTACCGGCCACCTCCGGGCGGGGAGCTGTTTTTT.

This clonotype was seen repeatedly, ten times or more. Mismatch with germline at one junction end may stem from a read error. J is TRBJ2-7 and V is TRBV6-2 or TRBV6-3; TRBD1 matches at 9 bases. Germline V gene lookup returns CDR1 MNHEY and CDR2 SVGEGT. The CDR3 length is 12 residues. CDR3 nucleotides: TGTGCCAGTAGTTACAGGGGGCGTGAGCAGTACTTC. This gives the protein CASSYRGREQYF.

Only a few counts were recorded for this clonotype. This chain uses TRBV19 with TRBJ1-1; TRBD1 might be the D (6 bases). This CDR3 spans 14 amino acids. Trimming pared 6 bases from V and 0 bases from J, leaving 11 bases between. From germline, CDR1 is LNHDA and CDR2 SQIVND (reference sequence). CDR3 DNA: TGTGCCAGTAGCCCGACAGGAATGAACACTGAAGCTTTCTTT. Translation gives CASSPTGMNTEAFF.

Many counts were recorded for this clonotype. This chain links TRBV28 with TRBJ2-7; unclear D gene. Germline V gene sequence: CDR1 MDHEN, CDR2 SYDVKM. This CDR3 is built from 13 residues. V lost 3 bases and J lost 2, with 8 bases in between. The CDR3 protein is CASSFGIPYEQYF. In DNA form, the CDR3 reads TGTGCCAGCAGTTTTGGGATTCCCTACGAGCAGTACTTC. The full variable domain, its missing parts supplied by reference TRBV28 and TRBJ2-7, is DVKVTQSSRYLVKRTGEKVFLECVQDMDHENMFWYRQDPGLGLRLIYFSYDVKMKEKGDIPEGYSVSREKKERFSLILESASTNQTSMYLCASSFGIPYEQYFGPGTRLTVT.

The J gene is TRBJ1-1, the V gene TRBV29-1; no reliable D call. There are 13 residues in the CDR3. The V and J ends lost 5 bases and 0 bases respectively, with 10 bases between them. From germline, CDR1 is SQVTM and CDR2 ANQGSEA. The CDR3 spells CSVSTSLNTEAFF. In nucleotides, the CDR3 is TGCAGCGTTTCGACAAGTTTGAACACTGAAGCTTTCTTT.

There are many counts of this clonotype. This chain connects TRBV18 to TRBJ1-1; no definite D call. The germline gives CDR1 KGHSH, CDR2 LQKENI. V lost 3 bases and J lost 6, with 17 bases in between. There are 15 residues in the CDR3. CDR3 DNA: TGTGCCAGCTCACCCCTAGAGGGTTTATATGCTGAAGCTTTCTTT. This translates into CASSPLEGLYAEAFF.

This clonotype occurred many times. The chain employs TRBV7-8 and TRBJ2-2; weak D call: TRBD2 (5 bases). V gave up 3 bases and J gave up 7 bases, with 12 bases separating them. This CDR3 comprises 14 residues. Germline CDR1 SGHVS, CDR2 FQNEAQ. CDR3 residues: CASSFSVRFGELFF. The CDR3 DNA sequence: TGTGCCAGCAGCTTTAGCGTTCGATTCGGGGAGCTGTTTTTT.

This clonotype was detected ten times or more. The chain joins TRBV28 to TRBJ2-2, with a tentative D call TRBD2 (5 bases). Trimming took 6 bases from V and 8 from J, leaving 16 bases between them. The germline gives CDR1 MDHEN, CDR2 SYDVKM. The CDR3 consists of 14 residues. DNA for the CDR3: TGTGCCAGCAGCCGTCCCCGGGGTACGGGGGAGCTGTTTTTT. Protein: CASSRPRGTGELFF.

Ten or more counts support this clonotype. V usage is TRBV28 and J usage is TRBJ2-4; D could derive from TRBD1 or TRBD2 (6 bases each). Germline values: CDR1 MDHEN, CDR2 SYDVKM. The CDR3 is 16 residues long. Between the trimmed V and J ends, which lost 5 bases and 1 base, there was a span of 15 bases. In nucleotides, the CDR3 is TGTGCCAGCAGTCCGGGGGCAGCGTCGGCCAAAAACATTCAGTACTTC. Its protein product is CASSPGAASAKNIQYF.

In the case of this clonotype: Since a much larger clone is just one base distant, this may be a read error. The chain couples TRBV10-3 to TRBJ2-5; TRBD1 matches at 8 bases. The CDR3 is 15 amino acids. Germline-derived CDR1 and CDR2 are ENHRY and SYGVKD. Here the CDR3 reads CASSPRQGQDGTQYF. CDR3 DNA: TGTGCCAGCAGTCCAAGACAGGGGCAAGATGGGACCCAGTACTTC.

This clonotype appeared many times. The chain couples TRBV30 to TRBJ2-2, with TRBD2 as a possible D gene (6 bases). The V end was cut by 0 bases, the J end by 5 bases, with 10 bases between. CDR1 GTSNPN and CDR2 SVGIG come from the germline V gene (reference sequence). This CDR3 comprises 14 residues. The CDR3 DNA sequence: TGTGCCTGGAGTGTACCTGGGAGGACCGGGGAGCTGTTTTTT. Translation: CAWSVPGRTGELFF. Supplemented by reference TRBV30 and TRBJ2-2, the full variable domain reads SQTIHQWPATLVQPVGSPLSLECTVEGTSNPNLYWYRQAAGRGLQLLFYSVGIGQISSEVPQNLSASRPQDRQFILSSKKLLLSDSGFYLCAWSVPGRTGELFFGEGSRLTVL.

The chain is built from TRBV27 and TRBJ2-2; tentatively, D is TRBD1 (5 bases). The CDR3 covers 18 residues. Germline V gives CDR1 MNHEY, CDR2 SMNVEV (reference sequence). V lost 0 bases and J 1 base, leaving 15 bases between the germline ends. The CDR3 spells CASSLSLGVGWNTGELFF. Here the CDR3 DNA reads TGTGCCAGCAGTTTATCGTTAGGGGTCGGATGGAACACCGGGGAGCTGTTTTTT.

There are many counts of this clonotype. A much larger clone is a single base away; this may be a read error. This sequence joins TRBV5-1 and TRBJ1-1; TRBD1 matches 7 bases. There are 12 residues in the CDR3. Germline loops: CDR1 SGHRS, CDR2 YFSETQ. The CDR3 DNA sequence: TGCGCCAACAGCTCGACAGGGCCTGAAGCTTTCTTT. Translating gives CANSSTGPEAFF.

The table lists this clonotype with many counts. CDR3 coding DNA: TGCAGTGCACCATCCGGGGGGCAGGAGACCCAGTACTTC. Its protein is CSAPSGGQETQYF. The chain carries TRBV20-1 and TRBJ2-5, with D possibly matching TRBD2 (7 bases). Germline V lookup: CDR1 DFQATT, CDR2 SNEGSKA (reference sequence). The CDR3 loop spans 13 amino acids. V shed 6 bases and J shed 5 bases, with 16 bases lying between them.

This clonotype was found a few times. The chain joins TRBV29-1 to TRBJ2-1; TRBD1 matches at 7 bases. This CDR3 comprises 12 residues. Germline V gene data show CDR1 as SQVTM and CDR2 as ANQGSEA. Unmatched junction bases numbered 9, after V lost 7 bases and J lost 9 bases. The CDR3 spells CSARTGLIEQFF. CDR3 DNA sequence: TGCAGCGCCAGGACAGGCCTTATTGAGCAGTTCTTC.

This clonotype was detected many times. The chain carries TRBV18 and TRBJ2-7; D is possibly TRBD1 (6 bases). The ends were cut back, 4 bases at V and 3 bases at J, with 7 bases in the middle. Germline assignment: CDR1 KGHSH and CDR2 LQKENI. This CDR3 is built from 12 residues. The CDR3 sequence is CASSRDIYEQYF. The CDR3 nucleotides read TGTGCCAGCTCACGGGACATCTACGAGCAGTACTTC.

The CDR3 sequence: CASSLLHSDIAKNIQYF. DNA for the CDR3: TGTGCCAGTAGTTTACTTCACAGTGACATAGCCAAAAACATTCAGTACTTC. This chain connects TRBV19 to TRBJ2-4; D is undetermined. The CDR3 length is 17 residues. V was clipped by 5 bases and J by 0 bases, with 17 bases between them. Germline V gene data show CDR1 as LNHDA and CDR2 as SQIVND (reference sequence).

Many counts were recorded for this clonotype. The chain is built from TRBV2 and TRBJ2-2; D possibly uses TRBD1 or TRBD2 (5 bases each). Trimming took 1 base from V and 4 from J, leaving 22 bases between them. The CDR3 runs to 19 residues. From germline, CDR1 is SNHLY and CDR2 FYNNEI. The CDR3 bases are TGTGCCAGCAGTGAAGAGGTCGTGGGGGTCCGACCTTTCACCGGGGAGCTGTTTTTT. It is translated as CASSEEVVGVRPFTGELFF.

The rearrangement joins TRBV3-1 to TRBJ1-1, with D perhaps TRBD1 (5 bases). Trimming took 0 bases from V and 1 from J, leaving 9 bases between them. The CDR3 is 15 amino acids. The V gene's germline CDR1 is LGHDT and CDR2 YNNKEL (reference sequence). This chain's CDR3 is CASSQDAGGNTEAFF. DNA for the CDR3: TGTGCCAGCAGCCAAGATGCGGGGGGGAACACTGAAGCTTTCTTT.

There are many counts of this clonotype. V and J are TRBV2 and TRBJ2-7; 10 bases are a match to TRBD2. The CDR3 is 15 amino acids. The V gene's germline CDR1 is SNHLY and CDR2 FYNNEI. J was trimmed by 1 base and V by 4 bases; bases with no gene match: 4. CDR3 protein: CASSATSGQSYEQYF. For the CDR3, the DNA is TGTGCCAGCAGTGCGACTAGCGGGCAATCCTACGAGCAGTACTTC.

This clonotype was found a few times. This CDR3 is CASSLEVLGSHSNTQYF. CDR3 DNA: TGCGCCAGCAGCTTGGAGGTTTTGGGGTCCCACTCGAATACGCAGTATTTT. V is TRBV5-1 and J is TRBJ2-3, with D unresolved. V was cut by 0 bases and J by 7 bases, with 21 bases left in between. Germline CDR1 SGHRS, CDR2 YFSETQ. The CDR3 runs 17 residues.

This clonotype showed up just a few times. The gene calls are TRBV7-2 and TRBJ1-5; D possibly corresponds to TRBD1 (5 bases). Trimming left V 1 base short and J 5 bases short, with 9 bases between. The CDR3 totals 14 residues. The germline V gene encodes CDR1 SGHTA and CDR2 FQGNSA. The CDR3 loop reads CASSLVGADQPQHF. The CDR3 DNA follows: TGTGCCAGCAGCTTAGTAGGGGCGGATCAGCCCCAGCATTTT.

This clonotype was counted ten times or more. This chain joins TRBV7-9 and TRBJ1-1; no firm D call. This CDR3 is built from 14 residues. Deletions cut 3 bases from V and 5 bases from J, with 13 bases between. The germline V gene has CDR1 SEHNR and CDR2 FQNEAQ (reference sequence). The CDR3 sequence: CASSFGVRVTEAFF. The DNA of the CDR3 is TGTGCCAGCAGCTTCGGGGTTCGGGTGACTGAAGCTTTCTTT.

At least ten counts were recorded for this clonotype. The gene calls are TRBV5-1 and TRBJ2-1; 16 nucleotides match TRBD2. The CDR3 covers 19 residues. The V segment lost 4 bases and the J segment 5 bases; nucleotides outside the gene matches: 12. The germline V gene has CDR1 SGHRS and CDR2 YFSETQ. The CDR3, as DNA: TGCGCCAGCAGCAGCACCCCGGGACTAGCGGGAGGGCCTCACAATGAGCAGTTCTTC. This sequence encodes CASSSTPGLAGGPHNEQFF.

This clonotype was seen many times. This chain uses TRBV5-5 with TRBJ1-4; D uncertain. Between the trimmed V and J ends, which lost 0 bases and 0 bases, there was a span of 9 bases. This CDR3 is 16 amino acids long. Germline-derived CDR1 and CDR2 are SGHKS and YYEKEE (reference sequence). The chain's CDR3 is CASSLGPLATNEKLFF. The CDR3 nucleotides read TGTGCCAGCAGCTTGGGGCCACTTGCAACTAATGAAAAACTGTTTTTT.

This clonotype has a count of ten or more. The chain combines TRBV7-2 with TRBJ2-1; TRBD1 or TRBD2 may be the D gene (5 bases each). Deletions cut 4 bases from V and 4 bases from J, with 14 bases between. Germline CDR1 is SGHTA and CDR2 is FQGNSA. The CDR3 runs 15 residues. CDR3 DNA sequence: TGTGCCAGCAGCTCAGGCAGGGAGCCGTACAATGAGCAGTTCTTC. It codes for CASSSGREPYNEQFF.

This clonotype was detected many times. This chain joins TRBV29-1 and TRBJ2-2, with D unresolved. Germline V lookup: CDR1 SQVTM, CDR2 ANQGSEA. The ends were cut back, 4 bases at V and 5 bases at J, with 20 bases in the middle. This CDR3 region has 16 residues. DNA for the CDR3: TGCAGCGTTGGAGGTGGAATGAACGCCGAAACCGGGGAGCTGTTTTTT. Amino acids: CSVGGGMNAETGELFF.

At least ten counts were recorded for this clonotype. V is TRBV11-2 and J is TRBJ2-7; D may be TRBD2 (7 bases). Germline V gene sequence: CDR1 SGHAT, CDR2 FQNNGV. CDR3 length: 15 amino acids. Trimming removed 5 bases at V and 1 base at J, with 15 bases between. The CDR3 here is CASSRGAGASYEQYF. CDR3 bases: TGTGCCAGCAGCCGGGGGGCAGGGGCGTCCTACGAGCAGTACTTC.